The subject of this entry is one TCR beta chain. This clonotype showed up just a few times. Its antigen remains unidentified. No base qualities exist here, and no much larger clone lies one base off it. This sample was included in a study of T cells in Graves' hyperthyroidism and ophthalmopathy (dated by TCRdb to about 2019). With regard to the full study: Peripheral blood samples were taken at the time of initial diagnosis, prior to any treatment. For training and testing, the 100 or so patients in the discovery cohort were randomly divided in a 7:3 ratio. Thyroid tissue and blood T-cell repertoires from several Graves' hyperthyroidism patients were also compared in the study. Whether ophthalmopathy could be predicted prospectively was tested in an independent validation cohort made up of approximately 19 hyperthyroidism patients plus 17 patients who later progressed to ophthalmopathy. TCR Vbeta CDR3 sequencing of approximately 140 peripheral blood samples (43 ophthalmopathy, 75 hyperthyroidism and some 17 progressor patients) is reported in the paper. A discovery cohort of approximately 100 patients, about 43 with Graves' ophthalmopathy and approximately 60 with stable Graves' hyperthyroidism, was used to find distinguishing TCR V-J signatures. After sampling, hyperthyroidism patients received methimazole starting at 30 mg daily, and ophthalmopathy patients received high-dose intravenous methylprednisolone. On the study overall, not on this receptor specifically: No statistical method was used to set the sample size in advance, and investigators knew the group allocation. Most expanded thyroid clonotypes (frequency above 0.001) were also detected in blood, a finding suggesting that blood repertoires may reflect thyroid immune responses. A 13 V-J signature model separated ophthalmopathy from stable hyperthyroidism, with about 90% sensitivity and 81% to 82% specificity in cross-validation and 80%/75% in testing. In validation, the model predicted progression to ophthalmopathy a median of roughly 6.1 months before onset, with about 67% sensitivity and 72.22% specificity.

From cysteine to phenylalanine, the CDR3 is 14 amino acids long. This entry keeps only the CDR3 DNA: 42 bases, framed from base 1. After removal of 3 bases from V and 5 bases from J, the junction retains 5 bases not matched to a gene. CDR1 and CDR2 were assigned from the germline V gene as SGDLS and YYNGEE. Amplification of TCR beta CDR3 regions was carried out from RNA transcripts. For the first round of RT-PCR on the TCR CDR3, the HTBI primer set was used together with the Qiagen OneStep RT-PCR kit. Libraries were constructed in a second round of multiplex PCR, after which size selection and purification were carried out. Sequencing of the libraries was done on an Illumina HiSeq2000 using paired-end 100 bp reads. Under the source paper's analysis protocol: Raw data were processed with SOAPnuke, discarding reads with adapters, uncalled bases, mean Phred below 15, or no exact constant-primer or identifier match. COPE v1.2.5 was used to merge the high-quality paired reads, and each unique nucleotide sequence was defined as a clonotype. MiTCR v1.1 was used to align the clonotypes against IMGT TRBV, TRBD and TRBJ reference segments. Only V-J combinations with frequency above 0.0001, covering approximately 99% of repertoires, were analysed. The TCS score was defined as the ratio of F50 (clonal expansion) to E x V (chaos), calculated using BLOSUM62-based TCRdist between CDR3 peptides within each V-J. Welch's t-statistics and random forest reduced roughly 500 V-J features to around 14, which were used in a naive Bayes classifier (R e1071). TCRdb handled the public reads itself, with Q25 trimming in fastp and clone calling in MiXCR, and kept productive beta chains. Identical CDR3 proteins give one entry, which carries the most common genes and DNA. The V and J calls here are based on TCRdb, not the publication. The sample table records 490,000 or so distinct CDR3 sequences; approximately 23% of these occur just once. Under 55% of the sample comes from the top ten.

Moderately to severely active disease, a Clinical Activity Score of at least 3, a NOSPECS grade of at least 4, and a duration under 3 months were present in ophthalmopathy patients. Exclusion was applied to patients with uncontrolled infections, other autoimmune diseases, pregnancy or lactation. Diagnoses relied on clinical symptoms, serum thyroxine and TRAb, thyroid ultrasound and orbital computed tomography. PBMCs were separated from 10 ml of fresh peripheral blood using Ficoll-Paque density gradient centrifugation. Trizol reagent was used to extract total RNA, and RNA quality was then checked on an Agilent 2100 Bioanalyzer.

The sequence was collected from a woman between 65 and 79 years old with Graves' ophthalmopathy. Specimen: blood. The V gene is TRBV9 and the J gene is TRBJ2-5; TRBD1 fits 9 bases in the junction. The CDR3 in this case is CASSDTGGAETQYF. The DNA sequence follows: TGTGCCAGCAGCGACACAGGGGGCGCGGAGACCCAGTACTTC.